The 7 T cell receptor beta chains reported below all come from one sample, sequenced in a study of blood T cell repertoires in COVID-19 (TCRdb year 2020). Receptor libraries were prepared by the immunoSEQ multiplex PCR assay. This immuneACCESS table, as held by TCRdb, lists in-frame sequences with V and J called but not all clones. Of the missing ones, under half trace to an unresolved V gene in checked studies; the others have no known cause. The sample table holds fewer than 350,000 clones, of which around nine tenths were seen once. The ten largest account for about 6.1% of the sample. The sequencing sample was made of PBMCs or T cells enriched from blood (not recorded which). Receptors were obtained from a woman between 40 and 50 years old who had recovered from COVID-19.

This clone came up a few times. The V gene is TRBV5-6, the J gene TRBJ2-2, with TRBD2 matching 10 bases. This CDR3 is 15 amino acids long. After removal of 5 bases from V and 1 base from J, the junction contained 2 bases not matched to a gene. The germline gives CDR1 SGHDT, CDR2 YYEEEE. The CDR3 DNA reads TGTGCCAGCAGTACTAGCGGGGTGAACACCGGGGAGCTGTTTTTT. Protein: CASSTSGVNTGELFF.

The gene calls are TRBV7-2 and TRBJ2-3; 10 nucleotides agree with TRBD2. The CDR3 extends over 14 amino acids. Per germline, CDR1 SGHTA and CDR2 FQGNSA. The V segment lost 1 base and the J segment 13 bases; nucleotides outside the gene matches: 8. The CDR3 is CASSLEGPSGREYF. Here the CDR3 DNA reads TGTGCCAGCAGCTTAGAGGGCCCTAGCGGGAGAGAGTATTTT.

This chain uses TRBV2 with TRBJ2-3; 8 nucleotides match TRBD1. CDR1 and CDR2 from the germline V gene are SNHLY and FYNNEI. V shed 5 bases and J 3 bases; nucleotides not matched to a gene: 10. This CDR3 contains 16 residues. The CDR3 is CASSQEAGGWTDTQYF. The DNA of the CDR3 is TGTGCCAGCAGTCAGGAGGCAGGGGGCTGGACAGATACGCAGTATTTT.

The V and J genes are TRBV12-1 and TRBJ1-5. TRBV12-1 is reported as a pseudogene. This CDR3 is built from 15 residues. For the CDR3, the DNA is TGTGCCAGCAGCTTTAGAGGGCGTCGACATCAGCCCCAGCATTTT. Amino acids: CASSFRGRRHQPQHF.

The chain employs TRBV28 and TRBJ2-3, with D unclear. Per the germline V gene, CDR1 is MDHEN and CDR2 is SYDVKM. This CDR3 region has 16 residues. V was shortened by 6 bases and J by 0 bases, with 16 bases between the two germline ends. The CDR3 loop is CASRAVDLTSTDTQYF. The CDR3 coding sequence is TGTGCCAGCAGGGCGGTAGACCTGACTAGCACAGATACGCAGTATTTT.

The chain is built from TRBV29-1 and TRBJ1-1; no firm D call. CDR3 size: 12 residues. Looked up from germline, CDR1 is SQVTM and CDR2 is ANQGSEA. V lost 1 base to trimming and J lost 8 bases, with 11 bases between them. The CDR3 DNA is TGCAGCGTTGAAGGGGCGCCAAGGGAAGCTTTCTTT. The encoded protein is CSVEGAPREAFF.

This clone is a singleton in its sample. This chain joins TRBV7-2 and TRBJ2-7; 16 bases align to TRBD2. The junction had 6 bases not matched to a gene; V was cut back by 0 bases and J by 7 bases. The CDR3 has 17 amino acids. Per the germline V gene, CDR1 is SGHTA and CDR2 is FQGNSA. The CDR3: CASSLAGTSGRAGEQYF. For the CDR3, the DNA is TGTGCCAGCAGCTTAGCCGGGACTAGCGGGAGGGCGGGGGAGCAGTACTTC.